These 20 T cell receptor beta chains were all obtained from the same sample, sequenced in a study of identical twins. TCRdb reprocessed the 5' RACE reads via MiXCR and lists one record per CDR3 protein. This sample carries some 760,000 distinct CDR3 sequences, around a sixth of them seen once, and the ten largest clones take around 13%. These data are also associated with another study on T cells expressing NK-cell markers.

Sequencing was carried out using PBMCs. The receptors shown here come from a woman younger than 35 in good health.

This chain uses TRBV15 with TRBJ2-2; TRBD2 agrees at 7 bases. Germline assignment: CDR1 LNHNV and CDR2 YYDKDF (reference sequence). V lost 2 bases to trimming and J lost 6 bases; unmatched junction nucleotides: 9. CDR3 length: 16 amino acids. Here the CDR3 DNA reads TGTGCCACCAGCAGAACTAGGGACTACCGCTCCGGGGAGCTGTTTTTT. Translating gives CATSRTRDYRSGELFF.

J is TRBJ2-3 and V is TRBV20-1, with 10 bases lining up with TRBD2. CDR1 and CDR2 (germline): DFQATT, SNEGSKA (reference sequence). With 2 bases clipped from V and 2 bases from J, the junction kept 7 bases outside the gene matches. The CDR3 length is 16 residues. The CDR3 DNA follows: TGCAGTGCTAGATTTGGGACTAGCGTTTACACAGATACGCAGTATTTT. The encoded protein is CSARFGTSVYTDTQYF.

A few counts support this clonotype. This chain links TRBV29-1 with TRBJ2-7; D may correspond to TRBD1 or TRBD2 (6 bases each). V lost 3 bases and J lost 6, with 21 bases in between. CDR3 length: 15 amino acids. The germline V gene encodes CDR1 SQVTM and CDR2 ANQGSEA. This CDR3 reads CSVEGGQAGGAEQYF. CDR3 in DNA: TGCAGCGTTGAGGGGGGACAAGCGGGTGGTGCCGAGCAGTACTTC.

V is TRBV20-1 and J is TRBJ2-1; D not certain. Germline CDR1 and CDR2: DFQATT and SNEGSKA (reference sequence). Trimming shortened V by 4 bases and J by 5 bases, and 15 bases separated the two germline ends. The CDR3 spans 14 residues. This chain's CDR3 is CSATGGIGHNEQFF. Written as DNA, the CDR3 is TGCAGTGCTACCGGCGGTATCGGCCACAATGAGCAGTTCTTC.

This sequence joins TRBV6-5 and TRBJ2-1; possible D gene TRBD1, 5 bases. The length of the CDR3 is 14 residues. The germline V and J ends were trimmed by 2 bases and 4 bases, with 9 bases remaining between them. Germline V gene data show CDR1 as MNHEY and CDR2 as SVGAGI. The CDR3 DNA reads TGTGCCAGCAGTTACGGGGCCACATACAATGAGCAGTTCTTC. Protein sequence: CASSYGATYNEQFF.

The chain is built from TRBV5-1 and TRBJ2-7; 7 nucleotides align to TRBD1. Germline CDR1 is SGHRS and CDR2 is YFSETQ. With V trimmed by 4 bases and J by 5 bases, 18 bases remained unmatched. This CDR3 contains 17 residues. The chain's CDR3 is CASSETLRQGKANEQYF. CDR3 DNA sequence: TGCGCCAGCAGCGAAACACTCAGACAGGGAAAGGCTAACGAGCAGTACTTC.

This clonotype was detected ten times or more. The CDR3 here is CASSPGSLEAFF. Here the CDR3 DNA reads TGTGCCAGCAGCCCCGGCAGCCTTGAAGCTTTCTTT. The rearrangement joins TRBV12-3 or TRBV12-4 to TRBJ1-1; unclear D gene. Trimming cost V 6 bases and J 7 bases, with 12 bases left between them. The CDR3 contains 12 residues.

This clonotype was recorded a few times. The chain carries TRBV7-6 and TRBJ2-5; 7 nucleotides agree with TRBD2. The J segment lost 1 base and the V segment lost 3 bases, leaving 14 bases of the junction unmatched. CDR1 is SGHVS and CDR2 is FNYEAQ in the germline V gene. The CDR3 spans 18 residues. In DNA form, the CDR3 reads TGTGCCAGCAGCTTTTCTCCGTGGGGGGAGGGCCTCCAAGAGACCCAGTACTTC. It is translated as CASSFSPWGEGLQETQYF.

The gene calls are TRBV5-1 and TRBJ2-1; 11 bases align to TRBD2. The ends lost 2 bases at V and 7 bases at J; junction bases unmatched: 5. Germline-derived CDR1 and CDR2 are SGHRS and YFSETQ. The CDR3 contains 15 residues. The CDR3 coding sequence is TGCGCCAGCAGCTTCATAGCGGGAGGGCCAAATGAGCAGTTCTTC. Protein product: CASSFIAGGPNEQFF. Drawing the rest from reference TRBV5-1 and TRBJ2-1, the complete variable domain is KAGVTQTPRYLIKTRGQQVTLSCSPISGHRSVSWYQQTPGQGLQFLFEYFSETQRNKGNFPGRFSGRQFSNSRSEMNVSTLELGDSALYLCASSFIAGGPNEQFFGPGTRLTVL.

This clonotype has a handful of counts. The chain is built from TRBV7-2 and TRBJ1-1, with D tentatively TRBD1 (5 bases). Germline CDR1 is SGHTA and CDR2 is FQGNSA. This CDR3 spans 16 amino acids. V was pared by 5 bases and J by 1 base, with 17 bases between. This CDR3 is CASSPGIPRANTEAFF. DNA for the CDR3: TGTGCCAGCAGCCCGGGAATCCCCAGGGCGAACACTGAAGCTTTCTTT.

The chain recombines TRBV20-1 with TRBJ2-5; D ambiguous. Germline V lookup: CDR1 DFQATT, CDR2 SNEGSKA (reference sequence). V was shortened by 3 bases and J by 4 bases, with 15 bases between the two germline ends. The CDR3 spans 14 residues. The CDR3 loop is CSASSRHLPETQYF. In DNA, the CDR3 is TGCAGTGCTAGTTCCAGACATCTACCAGAGACCCAGTACTTC.

The chain couples TRBV5-6 to TRBJ2-3, with 8 positions matching TRBD2. The germline CDR1 and CDR2 sequences are SGHDT and YYEEEE. The ends lost 0 bases at V and 4 bases at J; junction bases unmatched: 7. This CDR3 region has 16 residues. The CDR3: CASSLEGGRSPDTQYF. DNA of the CDR3: TGTGCCAGCAGCTTGGAGGGCGGGAGGAGTCCAGATACGCAGTATTTT.

This clonotype has more than one count but fewer than ten. The gene calls are TRBV6-5 and TRBJ1-5; 11 bases agree with TRBD1. Unmatched junction bases numbered 5, after V lost 3 bases and J lost 7 bases. CDR3 length equals 15 residues. Germline CDR1 MNHEY, CDR2 SVGAGI. The CDR3 loop reads CASSYSGTGGQPQHF. Written as DNA, the CDR3 is TGTGCCAGCAGTTATTCCGGGACAGGGGGACAGCCCCAGCATTTT.

The chain carries TRBV16 and TRBJ2-7; TRBD2 matches at 7 bases. The V and J ends lost 4 bases and 1 base, in that order; junction bases with no gene match: 7. The CDR3 consists of 15 residues. CDR1 is KGHSY, CDR2 FQNENV, per germline. The CDR3 region has the DNA TGTGCCAGCAGCCCCCGGGGGGAGGCGTCCTACGAGCAGTACTTC. Translating gives CASSPRGEASYEQYF.

About this clonotype itself: The junction does not match germline at one end; this may be a read error. The rearrangement links TRBV10-3 to TRBJ2-1; D perhaps matches TRBD1 (5 bases). Germline CDR1 ENHRY, CDR2 SYGVKD. CDR3 size: 16 residues. The CDR3: CAISESIPFSDQGWIF. In DNA form, the CDR3 reads TGTGCCATCAGTGAGTCGATCCCTTTTTCGGACCAGGGATGGATCTTC.

The J gene is TRBJ1-1, the V gene TRBV12-3 or TRBV12-4; weak D call: TRBD1 (6 bases). The CDR3 sequence is 14 residues long. V was shortened by 5 bases and J by 3 bases, with 13 bases between the two germline ends. In DNA form, the CDR3 reads TGTGCCAGCAGTCCCCACCAGGGGTACACTGAAGCTTTCTTT. It codes for CASSPHQGYTEAFF.

V usage is TRBV20-1 and J usage is TRBJ2-7, with D possibly TRBD1 on 6 matching bases. Germline V gene lookup returns CDR1 DFQATT and CDR2 SNEGSKA (reference sequence). The CDR3 contains 12 residues. V lost 7 bases, J lost 4 bases, and 14 bases lay in between. The CDR3 nucleotides read TGCAGTGTTCCGACAGGACCATACGAGCAGTACTTC. Protein: CSVPTGPYEQYF.

This clonotype appeared a single time. The rearrangement links TRBV5-1 to TRBJ2-2; D may be TRBD2 (6 bases). V lost 4 bases to trimming and J lost 5 bases, with 15 bases between them. Germline V gene sequence: CDR1 SGHRS, CDR2 YFSETQ. The CDR3 totals 15 residues. The CDR3 DNA reads TGCGCCAGCAGCGCAACCCGGGACTTTACCGGGGAGCTGTTTTTT. Translating it yields CASSATRDFTGELFF.

The V gene is TRBV6-5, the J gene TRBJ1-2; no firm D call. CDR1 and CDR2 (germline): MNHEY, SVGAGI. V was trimmed by 0 bases and J by 8 bases, leaving 13 bases between them. This CDR3 is 14 amino acids long. The DNA of the CDR3 is TGTGCCAGCAGTTACTCGACAAGGGAGGGAGGCTACACCTTC. Residues: CASSYSTREGGYTF.

The chain uses TRBV7-9 and TRBJ2-7; D is perhaps TRBD2 (6 bases). V was pared by 4 bases and J by 2 bases, with 15 bases between. Germline lookup yields CDR1 SEHNR and CDR2 FQNEAQ (reference sequence). This CDR3 is built from 15 residues. Written as DNA, the CDR3 is TGTGCCAGCAGCTCCCCGGGACGCGGGGCCTACGAGCAGTACTTC. Protein: CASSSPGRGAYEQYF.